Listed below are T cell receptor beta chains from one sample, sequenced in a study of cytotoxic CD8 clonotypes in ibrutinib-treated CLL. Only in-frame clones appear in the TCRdb table, and some are missing; sequencing was by immunoSEQ multiplex PCR. Found here are roughly 170,000 clones, under 90% of them singletons; the top ten hold 3.5% to 5.5%. Specimen: PBMCs, collected after 24 months of ibrutinib treatment. Receptors originate from a human donor with chronic lymphocytic leukemia. CDR3s include the opening cysteine and the closing phenylalanine or tryptophan. The D gene is left open where the match is weak. A row's size may be missing; if present it is once, few, many or a size class.

D	V	J	size	CDR3	DNA
.	TRBV6-5	TRBJ2-5	.	CAHGGIETQYF	TGTGCCCACGGAGGGATCGAGACCCAGTACTTC
.	TRBV5-6	TRBJ2-5	.	CASSHYGQETQYF	TGTGCCAGCAGCCACTATGGGCAAGAGACCCAGTACTTC
TRBD1	TRBV6-5	TRBJ1-1	.	CASSRTGDNPEAFF	TGTGCCAGCAGTCGGACAGGGGATAACCCTGAAGCTTTCTTT
.	TRBV5-1	TRBJ2-3	.	CASSPLGGGPGDTQYF	TGCGCCAGCAGCCCCTTGGGGGGGGGCCCGGGAGATACGCAGTATTTT
TRBD1	TRBV29-1	TRBJ1-1	.	CSGDRGLRGNTEAFF	TGCAGCGGCGACAGGGGGCTTAGGGGAAACACTGAAGCTTTCTTT
.	TRBV5-4	TRBJ1-1	.	CASSTPGRMSIRNTEAFF	TGTGCCAGCAGCACTCCGGGACGGATGAGCATACGGAACACTGAAGCTTTCTTT
.	TRBV7-3	TRBJ2-3	.	CASSFGGNTQYF	TGTGCCAGCAGCTTTGGGGGGAATACGCAGTATTTT
TRBD1	TRBV13	TRBJ1-6	.	CASSFIRGMGSYNSPLHF	TGTGCCAGCAGCTTCATCAGGGGGATGGGTTCCTATAATTCACCCCTCCACTTT
TRBD2	TRBV4-3	TRBJ2-3	.	CASSQEAPSGRISLTQYF	TGCGCCAGCAGCCAAGAGGCGCCTAGCGGGAGGATATCACTTACGCAGTATTTT
.	TRBV6-5	TRBJ2-7	.	CASTLLRGPPMVEYF	TGTGCCAGCACCCTACTGCGGGGCCCTCCCATGGTGGAGTACTTC
.	TRBV30	TRBJ1-2	many	CAWGINYGYTF	TGTGCCTGGGGCATAAACTATGGCTACACCTTC
.	TRBV18	TRBJ1-6	.	CASSTAGRGQSPLHF	TGTGCCAGCTCAACCGCAGGACGGGGGCAATCACCCCTCCACTTT
TRBD1	TRBV25-1	TRBJ1-2	once	CASSDPRTGDEGYTF	TGTGCCAGCAGTGACCCCCGGACAGGGGACGAAGGCTACACCTTC
.	TRBV6-6	TRBJ1-2	.	CASTLDRTLLTF	TGTGCCAGCACCTTAGACAGGACCCTCTTAACCTTC
.	TRBV9	TRBJ1-2	once	CASSVVHSRTPYYGYTF	TGTGCCAGCAGCGTAGTTCACTCTAGAACGCCCTACTATGGCTACACCTTC
.	TRBV6-6	TRBJ1-3	.	CASSLPTESGNTIYF	TGTGCCAGCAGTCTACCGACAGAGTCTGGAAACACCATATATTTT
.	TRBV29-1	TRBJ1-1	.	CSGSGHLNTEAFF	TGCAGCGGGTCGGGACACTTGAACACTGAAGCTTTCTTT
.	TRBV5-5	TRBJ2-1	.	CASSPQRQSGNEQFF	TGTGCCAGCAGCCCCCAGCGACAGTCCGGCAATGAGCAGTTCTTC
.	TRBV7-9	TRBJ2-3	.	CASGPGTSTDTQYF	TGTGCCAGCGGACCTGGGACTAGCACAGATACGCAGTATTTT
.	TRBV6-6	TRBJ1-5	.	CASSYGDGTNQPQHF	TGTGCCAGCAGTTACGGCGACGGAACTAATCAGCCCCAGCATTTT
.	TRBV4-3	TRBJ1-1	.	CASSRDKGSTAIRAFF	TGCGCCAGCAGCCGGGACAAGGGGAGTACGGCCATTAGGGCTTTCTTT
.	TRBV28	TRBJ2-7	once	CASSFIISEAFPEYF	TGTGCCAGCAGTTTCATCATTTCGGAAGCGTTCCCTGAGTACTTC
.	TRBV6-6	TRBJ1-4	.	CASSYSRDGQGEKLFF	TGTGCCAGCAGTTACTCGAGGGACGGCCAAGGGGAAAAACTGTTTTTT